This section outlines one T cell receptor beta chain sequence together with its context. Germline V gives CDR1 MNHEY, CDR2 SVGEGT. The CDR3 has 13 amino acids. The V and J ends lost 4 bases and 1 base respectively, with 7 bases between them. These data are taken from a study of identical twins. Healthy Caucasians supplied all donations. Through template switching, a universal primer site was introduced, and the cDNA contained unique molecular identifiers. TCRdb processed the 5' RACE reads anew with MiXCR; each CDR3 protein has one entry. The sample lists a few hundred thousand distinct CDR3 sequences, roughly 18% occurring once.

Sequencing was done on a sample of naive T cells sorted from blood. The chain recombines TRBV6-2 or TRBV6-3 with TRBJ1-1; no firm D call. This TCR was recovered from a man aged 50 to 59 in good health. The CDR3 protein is CASSSERNTEAFF. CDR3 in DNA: TGTGCCAGCAGTTCAGAGAGGAACACTGAAGCTTTCTTT.